One sample yielded the 19 T cell receptor beta chains listed below, sequenced in a study of response to subunit inactivated influenza vaccine. TCRdb independently ran MiXCR on the RT-PCR reads; one entry per CDR3 protein. This sample has about 650,000 distinct CDR3 sequences, with more than 15% found just once. The sequences come from PBMCs from blood, collected roughly 13 days after vaccination. These receptors originate from a man aged 50 to 59 who received an inactivated influenza vaccine.

The chain joins TRBV5-4 to TRBJ2-5, with 13 bases fitting TRBD2. CDR3 length equals 17 residues. J gave up 5 bases and V 4 bases, and 11 bases lay outside the gene matches. Germline CDR1 reads SGHNT; CDR2 reads YYREEE (reference sequence). CDR3 in DNA: TGTGCCAGCAGCCACCCTTTGACTAGCGGGGGGCGGGAGACCCAGTACTTC. It encodes CASSHPLTSGGRETQYF. Complete variable domain (other parts from reference TRBV5-4 and TRBJ2-5): ETGVTQSPTHLIKTRGQQVTLRCSSQSGHNTVSWYQQALGQGPQFIFQYYREEENGRGNFPPRFSGLQFPNYSSELNVNALELDDSALYLCASSHPLTSGGRETQYFGPGTRLLVL.

The table lists this clonotype with a few counts. The CDR3 DNA is TGTGCCAGCAGTTATGACCCTAGGGAGACCCAGTACTTC. Its translation: CASSYDPRETQYF. The chain recombines TRBV6-5 with TRBJ2-5; no reliable D call. This CDR3 comprises 13 residues. CDR1 is MNHEY, CDR2 SVGAGI, per germline. V was pared by 3 bases and J by 5 bases, with 10 bases between.

This clonotype was recorded many times. The rearrangement joins TRBV6-1 to TRBJ1-1, with 10 bases matching TRBD1. The CDR3 consists of 15 residues. Unmatched junction bases numbered 9, after V lost 6 bases and J lost 5 bases. CDR1 and CDR2 (germline): MNHNS, SASEGT. The DNA of the CDR3 is TGTGCCAGCAGCATCAGACAGGGGGCAGGAACTGAAGCTTTCTTT. Translating gives CASSIRQGAGTEAFF.

A few counts support this clonotype. The chain has TRBV30 and TRBJ2-7, with 9 positions matching TRBD1. Germline V CDR1 and CDR2: GTSNPN, SVGIG (reference sequence). With 5 bases clipped from V and 2 bases from J, the junction kept 4 bases outside the gene matches. CDR3 length equals 13 residues. DNA for the CDR3: TGTGCCTGGGAAAGACAGGGGGCCTACGAGCAGTACTTC. Its protein is CAWERQGAYEQYF.

The sample holds many counts of this clonotype. The rearrangement joins TRBV10-3 to TRBJ2-7, with TRBD2 matching over 14 bases. The V and J ends lost 3 bases and 5 bases, in that order; junction bases with no gene match: 3. This CDR3 is 15 amino acids long. In germline, CDR1 is ENHRY, CDR2 SYGVKD. The CDR3: CAISDGTSGSHEQYF. The CDR3 DNA reads TGTGCCATCAGTGACGGGACTAGCGGGAGCCACGAGCAGTACTTC.

The V gene is TRBV18, the J gene TRBJ2-7; 7 bases fit TRBD2. The CDR3 contains 16 residues. Germline CDR1 KGHSH, CDR2 LQKENI. The V and J ends lost 3 bases and 1 base, in that order; junction bases with no gene match: 9. This CDR3 is CASSPSSAGPSYEQYF. Written as DNA, the CDR3 is TGTGCCAGCTCACCCTCCTCAGCGGGACCTTCCTACGAGCAGTACTTC.

There are a few counts of this clonotype. The gene calls are TRBV12-3 or TRBV12-4 and TRBJ1-5, with D maybe TRBD1 (6 bases). The CDR3 consists of 14 residues. V lost 6 bases and J 7 bases, leaving 16 bases between the germline ends. CDR3 in amino acids: CASRVGGDTQPQHF. DNA of the CDR3: TGTGCCAGCAGGGTAGGGGGAGATACCCAGCCCCAGCATTTT.

This clonotype was detected only a few times. This rearrangement joins TRBV7-2 to TRBJ2-1; TRBD2 aligns across 8 bases. CDR3 length: 16 residues. In germline, CDR1 is SGHTA, CDR2 FQGNSA. V shed 5 bases, J shed 7 bases, and the junction held 13 bases outside the gene matches. As DNA, the CDR3 is TGTGCCAGCAGCATACATAGCGGGATGGGGACTAATGAGCAGTTCTTC. Its protein product is CASSIHSGMGTNEQFF.

This clonotype turned up a few times. The genes are TRBV7-3 and TRBJ2-2; 9 nucleotides line up with TRBD1. V dropped 5 bases and J dropped 4; count of bases not matched to a gene: 11. Germline CDR1 is SGHTA and CDR2 is FQGTGA. The CDR3 is made up of 17 amino acids. The CDR3 DNA sequence: TGTGCCAGCAGCCCCCGCCGGGACAGGGCTCCCACCGGGGAGCTGTTTTTT. Amino acids: CASSPRRDRAPTGELFF.

The chain is built from TRBV12-2 and TRBJ1-2; TRBD1 reflects the table's D call only, with no check against the DNA. TRBV12-2 is a pseudogene locus. This CDR3 spans 18 amino acids. The CDR3 region has the DNA TGTGCAAGTCGCTTAGCGAGGGGACAGGGGGCAGATGACTATGGCTACACCTTC. Translated, it gives CASRLARGQGADDYGYTF.

V and J are TRBV30 and TRBJ2-3; the D call may be TRBD1 or TRBD2 (6 bases each). CDR1 is GTSNPN and CDR2 is SVGIG in the germline V gene (reference sequence). V lost 5 bases and J 5 bases, leaving 17 bases between the germline ends. CDR3 size: 14 residues. CDR3 amino acids: CAWEGGLMGDTQYF. The CDR3 DNA sequence: TGTGCCTGGGAGGGGGGTCTAATGGGAGATACGCAGTATTTT.

This clonotype came up many times. This rearrangement joins TRBV18 to TRBJ2-1; TRBD2 is a possible D gene (6 bases). In germline, CDR1 is KGHSH, CDR2 LQKENI. V was cut by 0 bases and J by 6 bases, with 12 bases left in between. CDR3 size: 15 residues. The DNA of the CDR3 is TGTGCCAGCTCACCACCGGAGGGGACGAGCAATGAGCAGTTCTTC. It codes for CASSPPEGTSNEQFF. Filled out from reference TRBV18 and TRBJ2-1, the complete variable domain reads NAGVMQNPRHLVRRRGQEARLRCSPMKGHSHVYWYRQLPEEGLKFMVYLQKENIIDESGMPKERFSAEFPKEGPSILRIQQVVRGDSAAYFCASSPPEGTSNEQFFGPGTRLTVL.

The V gene is TRBV29-1, the J gene TRBJ2-1; TRBD2 agrees at 11 bases. V was pared by 3 bases and J by 4 bases, with 5 bases of the junction left unmatched. Per the germline V gene, CDR1 is SQVTM and CDR2 is ANQGSEA. The CDR3 sequence is 15 residues long. DNA for the CDR3: TGCAGCGTTGAGCCCGGGACTAGCGGTTACAATGAGCAGTTCTTC. Translation gives CSVEPGTSGYNEQFF.

The rearrangement uses TRBV7-2 and TRBJ2-7; 8 nucleotides line up with TRBD1. Germline assignment: CDR1 SGHTA and CDR2 FQGNSA. Unmatched junction bases numbered 6, after V lost 5 bases and J lost 0 bases. This CDR3 contains 15 residues. The CDR3 DNA follows: TGTGCCAGCAGCGGAGACAGGGGAAGCTCCTACGAGCAGTACTTC. Its protein is CASSGDRGSSYEQYF. The full variable domain, completed using reference TRBV7-2 and TRBJ2-7, is GAGVSQSPSNKVTEKGKDVELRCDPISGHTALYWYRQSLGQGLEFLIYFQGNSAPDKSGLPSDRFSAERTGGSVSTLTIQRTQQEDSAVYLCASSGDRGSSYEQYFGPGTRLTVT.

This chain links TRBV5-1 with TRBJ2-5; maybe TRBD2 (5 bases). The CDR3 covers 15 residues. V dropped 4 bases and J dropped 2 bases, with 15 bases sitting between them. Germline V gene lookup returns CDR1 SGHRS and CDR2 YFSETQ. The CDR3 DNA sequence: TGCGCCAGCAGCCTGGGAGCCAGTGGGCAAGAGACCCAGTACTTC. It translates to CASSLGASGQETQYF.

The J gene is TRBJ2-1, the V gene TRBV5-1; D is undetermined. The CDR3 length is 14 residues. V gave up 0 bases and J gave up 8 bases, with 12 bases separating them. The germline V gene encodes CDR1 SGHRS and CDR2 YFSETQ. The CDR3 spells CASSLAGSRDEQFF. CDR3 coding DNA: TGCGCCAGCAGCTTGGCCGGTAGTCGGGATGAGCAGTTCTTC.

The CDR3 is CASTEKGGRGYEQYF. DNA for the CDR3: TGTGCCAGCACCGAAAAGGGGGGCAGGGGGTACGAGCAGTACTTC. The chain employs TRBV28 and TRBJ2-7; D might be TRBD1 (7 bases). The CDR3 is 15 residues long. Trimming pared 7 bases from V and 4 bases from J, leaving 20 bases between. Germline lookup yields CDR1 MDHEN and CDR2 SYDVKM.

In this sample, this clonotype turned up a few times. The chain links TRBV6-2 or TRBV6-3 to TRBJ1-1; 10 nucleotides agree with TRBD1. Looked up from germline, CDR1 is MNHEY and CDR2 is SVGEGT. The CDR3 has 13 residues. V lost 7 bases and J lost 5; bases outside the gene matches: 4. The CDR3 region is CASKRTGGTEAFF. The DNA of the CDR3 is TGTGCCAGCAAGAGGACAGGGGGAACTGAAGCTTTCTTT.

This clonotype was seen ten or more times. The chain combines TRBV27 with TRBJ1-1; D perhaps matches TRBD1 (6 bases). CDR1 and CDR2 (germline): MNHEY, SMNVEV (reference sequence). The CDR3 loop spans 16 amino acids. V lost 6 bases and J lost 0, with 17 bases in between. CDR3: CASRTTLGHMNTEAFF. The CDR3 nucleotides read TGTGCCAGCAGGACGACGCTGGGACATATGAACACTGAAGCTTTCTTT.